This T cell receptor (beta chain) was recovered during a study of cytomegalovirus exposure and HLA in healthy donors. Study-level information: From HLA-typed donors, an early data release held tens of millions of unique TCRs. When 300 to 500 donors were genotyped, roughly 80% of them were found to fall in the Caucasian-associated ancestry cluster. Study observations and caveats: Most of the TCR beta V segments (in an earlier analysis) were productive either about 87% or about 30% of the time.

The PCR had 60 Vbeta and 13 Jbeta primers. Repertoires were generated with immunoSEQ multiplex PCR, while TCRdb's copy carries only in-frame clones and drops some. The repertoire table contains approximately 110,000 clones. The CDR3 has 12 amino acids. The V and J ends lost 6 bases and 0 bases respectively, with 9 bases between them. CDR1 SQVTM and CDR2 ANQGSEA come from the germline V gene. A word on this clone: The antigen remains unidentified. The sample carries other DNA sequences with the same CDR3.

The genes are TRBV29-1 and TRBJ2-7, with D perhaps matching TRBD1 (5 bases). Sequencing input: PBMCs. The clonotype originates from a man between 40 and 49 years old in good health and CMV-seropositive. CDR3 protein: CSVRQGSYEQYF. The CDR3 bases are TGCAGCGTGCGGCAGGGCTCCTACGAGCAGTACTTC.